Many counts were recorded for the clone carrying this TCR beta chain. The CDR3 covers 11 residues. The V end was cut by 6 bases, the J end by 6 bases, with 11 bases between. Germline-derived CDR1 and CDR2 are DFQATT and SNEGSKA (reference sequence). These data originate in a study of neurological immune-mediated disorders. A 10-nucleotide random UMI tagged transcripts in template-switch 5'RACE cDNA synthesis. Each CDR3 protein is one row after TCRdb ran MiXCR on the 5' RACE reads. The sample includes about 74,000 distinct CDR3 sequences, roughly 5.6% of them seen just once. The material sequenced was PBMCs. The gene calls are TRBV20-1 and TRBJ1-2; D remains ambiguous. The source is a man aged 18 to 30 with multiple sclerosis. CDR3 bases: TGCAGTGCCCCGATCGAAAATGGCTACACCTTC. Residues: CSAPIENGYTF.